The rows below give T cell receptor beta chains drawn from one sample of a study of T cells in Graves' hyperthyroidism and ophthalmopathy. TCRdb reprocessed the multiplex PCR reads via MiXCR and lists one record per CDR3 protein. The table has some 300,000 distinct CDR3 sequences, roughly 14% seen once. The sequencing input was blood. The receptors shown here come from a woman aged 30 to 39 with Graves' hyperthyroidism that later progressed to Graves' ophthalmopathy. The CDR3 runs from the conserved cysteine through the conserved F or W. The D gene is left open where the match is weak. Rows give clone size only sometimes, using once, few, many, or a class for an expanded clone.

cdr3_aa: CASSSPGPYNEQFF
cdr3_nt: TGTGCCAGCAGCTCCCCGGGGCCGTACAATGAGCAGTTCTTC
clone_size: many
d_call: NA
v_call: TRBV7-2
j_call: TRBJ2-1

cdr3_aa: CASSTAGTGRDGYTF
cdr3_nt: TGCGCCAGCAGCACTGCCGGGACAGGGAGGGATGGCTACACCTTC
clone_size: few
d_call: TRBD1
v_call: TRBV4-1
j_call: TRBJ1-2

cdr3_aa: CSARVAGDYTQYF
cdr3_nt: TGCAGTGCTAGAGTTGCGGGAGACTATACGCAGTATTTT
clone_size: few
d_call: TRBD2
v_call: TRBV20-1
j_call: TRBJ2-3

cdr3_aa: CASSLGTSRTDTQYF
cdr3_nt: TGTGCCAGCAGCCTCGGGACTAGCAGAACAGATACGCAGTATTTT
clone_size: NA
d_call: TRBD2
v_call: TRBV7-9
j_call: TRBJ2-3

cdr3_aa: CASKQGDRAEFF
cdr3_nt: TGTGCCAGTAAACAGGGGGACAGAGCTGAGTTCTTC
clone_size: many
d_call: TRBD1
v_call: TRBV27
j_call: TRBJ2-1

cdr3_aa: CASSLGRGVYEQYF
cdr3_nt: TGCGCCAGCAGCTTGGGCAGGGGGGTATACGAGCAGTACTTC
clone_size: many
d_call: NA
v_call: TRBV5-1
j_call: TRBJ2-7

cdr3_aa: CAISESHLLFRGASTDTQYF
cdr3_nt: TGTGCCATCAGTGAGTCGCATCTATTGTTCCGCGGAGCGAGCACAGATACGCAGTATTTT
clone_size: many
d_call: NA
v_call: TRBV10-3
j_call: TRBJ2-3

cdr3_aa: CASSIVDGSEETQYF
cdr3_nt: TGTGCCAGTAGTATAGTTGACGGGAGCGAGGAGACCCAGTACTTC
clone_size: NA
d_call: NA
v_call: TRBV19
j_call: TRBJ2-5

cdr3_aa: CASSLLGKPYEQYF
cdr3_nt: TGTGCCAGCAGTTTATTAGGGAAGCCCTACGAGCAGTACTTC
clone_size: many
d_call: NA
v_call: TRBV28
j_call: TRBJ2-7

cdr3_aa: CASSYAPSGSYEQFF
cdr3_nt: TGTGCCAGCAGTTACGCTCCTAGCGGGAGCTATGAGCAGTTCTTC
clone_size: NA
d_call: TRBD2
v_call: TRBV6-2/TRBV6-3
j_call: TRBJ2-1

cdr3_aa: CATTVSGGSNEQFF
cdr3_nt: TGTGCCACCACTGTTTCTGGCGGGAGCAATGAGCAGTTCTTC
clone_size: many
d_call: TRBD2
v_call: TRBV2
j_call: TRBJ2-1

cdr3_aa: CASSLDPRSYNEQFF
cdr3_nt: TGTGCCAGCAGCTTAGACCCCAGATCCTACAATGAGCAGTTCTTC
clone_size: many
d_call: NA
v_call: TRBV7-2
j_call: TRBJ2-1

cdr3_aa: CSALSGRDYNEQFF
cdr3_nt: TGCAGTGCTCTTAGCGGGAGGGATTACAATGAGCAGTTCTTC
clone_size: many
d_call: TRBD2
v_call: TRBV20-1
j_call: TRBJ2-1

cdr3_aa: CASSFDRASFYNSPLHF
cdr3_nt: TGTGCCAGCAGTTTCGACCGGGCCAGTTTTTATAATTCACCCCTCCACTTT
clone_size: many
d_call: NA
v_call: TRBV28
j_call: TRBJ1-6

cdr3_aa: CASSLTGGVQTQYF
cdr3_nt: TGTGCCAGCAGCCTTACTGGGGGTGTTCAGACCCAGTACTTC
clone_size: NA
d_call: NA
v_call: TRBV28
j_call: TRBJ2-5

cdr3_aa: CASSPTIARQNTGELFF
cdr3_nt: TGTGCCAGCAGCCCCACGATAGCCAGACAGAACACCGGGGAGCTGTTTTTT
clone_size: few
d_call: NA
v_call: TRBV5-8
j_call: TRBJ2-2